Each of the 13 T cell receptor beta chains below was sequenced from the same sample in a study of cytomegalovirus exposure and HLA in healthy donors. TCRdb's copy holds only in-frame clones and misses some; the assay was immunoSEQ multiplex PCR. The sample records approximately 270,000 clones, less than 90% being singletons. Sequences were obtained from PBMCs. Receptor source: a man between 18 and 35 years old in good health and CMV-seropositive.

The chain is built from TRBV19 and TRBJ2-7; D unresolved. Deletions cut 5 bases from V and 0 bases from J, with 5 bases between. Germline V CDR1 and CDR2: LNHDA, SQIVND (reference sequence). The CDR3 length is 12 residues. CDR3 bases: TGTGCCAGTAGTGATCTCTCCTACGAGCAGTACTTC. Translated: CASSDLSYEQYF.

This chain links TRBV25-1 with TRBJ2-7; D is ambiguous. The CDR3 loop spans 17 amino acids. V was clipped by 1 base and J by 6 bases, with 22 bases between them. Germline V gives CDR1 MGHDK, CDR2 SYGVNS. The chain's CDR3 is CASSELMAMGSLSEQYF. The DNA for the CDR3 is TGTGCCAGCAGTGAATTAATGGCAATGGGATCCCTCTCCGAGCAGTACTTC.

This clone is a singleton in its sample. The chain joins TRBV7-2 to TRBJ2-5; 9 nucleotides align to TRBD1. Per the germline V gene, CDR1 is SGHTA and CDR2 is FQGNSA. There are 13 residues in the CDR3. V shed 5 bases, J shed 7 bases, and the junction held 5 bases outside the gene matches. CDR3 region: CASSRTGDGTQYF. CDR3 nucleotides: TGTGCCAGCAGCCGGACAGGGGACGGGACCCAGTACTTC.

This clone was counted a single time. The chain links TRBV30 to TRBJ1-4; 8 bases match TRBD1. CDR3 length: 14 amino acids. V shed 1 base and J 8 bases; nucleotides not matched to a gene: 6. Germline-derived CDR1 and CDR2 are GTSNPN and SVGIG (reference sequence). The CDR3, as DNA: TGTGCCTGGAGTGAGACAGGGGTTCTGGAAAAACTGTTTTTT. It codes for CAWSETGVLEKLFF.

The rearrangement links TRBV4-1 to TRBJ2-4; 7 nucleotides agree with TRBD2. The CDR3 is 16 amino acids. Germline CDR1 is MGHRA and CDR2 is YSYEKL. The J segment lost 0 bases and the V segment lost 4 bases, leaving 6 bases of the junction unmatched. The CDR3 spells CASSPRGGGAKNIQYF. The DNA for the CDR3 is TGCGCCAGCAGCCCCCGTGGCGGGGGAGCCAAAAACATTCAGTACTTC.

The chain links TRBV7-9 to TRBJ1-3, with D maybe TRBD1 (5 bases). The germline CDR1 and CDR2 sequences are SEHNR and FQNEAQ (reference sequence). This CDR3 comprises 15 residues. The V gene lost 5 bases and the J gene lost 1 base, with 12 bases spanning the gap. CDR3 in DNA: TGTGCCAGCAGCACCGGCGGACAATCTGGAAACACCATATATTTT. Amino acid sequence: CASSTGGQSGNTIYF. Looking up the rest from reference TRBV7-9 and TRBJ1-3 gives the full variable domain: DTGVSQNPRHKITKRGQNVTFRCDPISEHNRLYWYRQTLGQGPEFLTYFQNEAQLEKSRLLSDRFSAERPKGSFSTLEIQRTEQGDSAMYLCASSTGGQSGNTIYFGEGSWLTVV.

The rearrangement links TRBV18 to TRBJ2-7; 7 positions match TRBD2. The CDR3 contains 17 residues. V was pared by 5 bases and J by 4 bases, with 17 bases of the junction left unmatched. Germline V gene data show CDR1 as KGHSH and CDR2 as LQKENI. The CDR3 DNA sequence: TGTGCCAGCTCAGCAACCGGGACTAACGGACCCACTTACGAGCAGTACTTC. Translation: CASSATGTNGPTYEQYF.

The chain employs TRBV5-6 and TRBJ2-2; D remains unclear. Trimming pared 4 bases from V and 0 bases from J, leaving 13 bases between. The CDR3 extends over 16 amino acids. Germline CDR1 is SGHDT and CDR2 is YYEEEE. The chain's CDR3 is CASSRRTVTNTGELFF. DNA of the CDR3: TGTGCCAGCAGCCGCAGGACGGTCACGAACACCGGGGAGCTGTTTTTT.

This clone is a singleton in its sample. The V and J genes are TRBV30 and TRBJ1-5; D might be TRBD1 (6 bases). The germline V and J ends were trimmed by 5 bases and 10 bases, with 18 bases remaining between them. Germline CDR1 is GTSNPN and CDR2 is SVGIG (reference sequence). This CDR3 has 13 residues. The CDR3 spells CAWGPGHGAPQHF. The CDR3 DNA follows: TGTGCCTGGGGACCGGGACACGGAGCCCCCCAGCATTTT.

V usage is TRBV6-5 and J usage is TRBJ1-1, with TRBD1 matching 7 bases. The germline V gene has CDR1 MNHEY and CDR2 SVGAGI. J gave up 0 bases and V 1 base, and 5 bases lay outside the gene matches. The CDR3 is 16 residues long. CDR3 DNA: TGTGCCAGCAGTTACTTGGCAGGGGGGATGAACACTGAAGCTTTCTTT. It specifies CASSYLAGGMNTEAFF.

This chain uses TRBV30 with TRBJ1-1; D call uncertain. Trimming took 3 bases from V and 3 from J, leaving 14 bases between them. This CDR3 has 14 residues. Germline V gene lookup returns CDR1 GTSNPN and CDR2 SVGIG (reference sequence). CDR3 DNA: TGTGCCTGGAGCGTAATACCCGATGACACTGAAGCTTTCTTT. Its protein is CAWSVIPDDTEAFF.

The chain employs TRBV7-9 and TRBJ1-3, with D possibly being TRBD1 (5 bases). CDR1 is SEHNR, CDR2 FQNEAQ, per germline (reference sequence). Trimming removed 5 bases at V and 0 bases at J, with 11 bases between. CDR3 length equals 15 residues. The CDR3 region has the DNA TGTGCCAGCAGCGAGGGACGGCGCTCTGGAAACACCATATATTTT. Its translation is CASSEGRRSGNTIYF.

The table lists this clone with a few counts. V usage is TRBV5-1 and J usage is TRBJ2-6, with D possibly TRBD1 on 6 matching bases. The CDR3 sequence is 17 residues long. The germline V gene has CDR1 SGHRS and CDR2 YFSETQ. Trimming left V 4 bases short and J 0 bases short, with 14 bases between. CDR3 residues: CASSMGAVNSGANVLTF. CDR3 bases: TGCGCCAGCAGCATGGGGGCGGTCAACTCTGGGGCCAACGTCCTGACTTTC. The variable domain in full, completed from reference TRBV5-1 and TRBJ2-6, reads KAGVTQTPRYLIKTRGQQVTLSCSPISGHRSVSWYQQTPGQGLQFLFEYFSETQRNKGNFPGRFSGRQFSNSRSEMNVSTLELGDSALYLCASSMGAVNSGANVLTFGAGSRLTVL.